Each of the 16 T cell receptor beta chains below was sequenced from the same sample in a study of blood T cell repertoires in COVID-19. Method: immunoSEQ multiplex PCR; TCRdb's copy keeps in-frame clones and lacks some. The sample lists roughly 360,000 clones, roughly four fifths occurring once. Sequencing was performed on PBMCs or T cells enriched from blood (not recorded which). Receptor source: a woman in her forties or fifties who had recovered from COVID-19.

The chain employs TRBV5-8 and TRBJ1-1; no definite D call. V was shortened by 2 bases and J by 4 bases, with 12 bases between the two germline ends. The CDR3 runs to 14 residues. Germline V gene lookup returns CDR1 SGHTS and CDR2 YDEGEE. DNA of the CDR3: TGTGCCAGCAGCTTTCTGGCGGTGGGCACTGAAGCTTTCTTT. Its translation is CASSFLAVGTEAFF.

Points on this clone: This same CDR3 is encoded by further DNA sequences in the sample. The rearrangement joins TRBV3-1 (or the pseudogene TRBV3-2) to TRBJ1-2; no firm D call. V lost 4 bases, J lost 4 bases, and 7 bases lay in between. The CDR3 sequence is 12 residues long. Germline V gene lookup returns CDR1 LGHDT and CDR2 YNNKEL (reference sequence). The CDR3 nucleotides are TGTGCCAGCAGCCCGGGTTCCTATGGCTACACCTTC. It translates to CASSPGSYGYTF.

The rearrangement uses TRBV6-4 and TRBJ2-6; the match to TRBD1 covers 7 bases. Germline CDR1 reads MRHNA; CDR2 reads SNTAGT. After removal of 8 bases from V and 0 bases from J, the junction contained 13 bases not matched to a gene. CDR3 length: 18 amino acids. The CDR3 spells CASPINRDRYSGANVLTF. CDR3 coding DNA: TGTGCCAGCCCCATAAACCGGGACAGATACTCTGGGGCCAACGTCCTGACTTTC.

The J gene is TRBJ1-2, the V gene TRBV11-2; the D gene is possibly TRBD1 (5 bases). CDR1 is SGHAT and CDR2 is FQNNGV in the germline V gene. CDR3 length equals 13 residues. The germline V and J ends were trimmed by 0 bases and 8 bases, with 10 bases remaining between them. The CDR3 loop is CASSLEGARGYTF. CDR3 DNA: TGTGCCAGCAGCTTAGAAGGGGCGCGGGGCTACACCTTC.

This clone was picked up a small number of times. In DNA form, the CDR3 reads TGTGCCTGGCTTCAACAGGGGGCGGGTGAAAAACTGTTTTTT. It specifies CAWLQQGAGEKLFF. The V call is TRBV30, the J call TRBJ1-4; 9 nucleotides agree with TRBD1. CDR1 and CDR2 from the germline V gene are GTSNPN and SVGIG (reference sequence). Trimming cost V 5 bases and J 7 bases; bases outside gene matches: 8. CDR3 length: 14 amino acids.

The genes are TRBV2 and TRBJ1-5; D is ambiguous. Germline CDR1 SNHLY, CDR2 FYNNEI. The CDR3 is 12 residues long. V lost 4 bases and J lost 15, with 16 bases in between. This CDR3 is CASSAGITPWHF. The CDR3 DNA reads TGTGCCAGCAGTGCCGGGATCACCCCATGGCATTTT.

The chain uses TRBV6-6 and TRBJ1-2, with 7 bases that match TRBD1. The V gene end was trimmed by 6 bases and the J gene end by 4 bases; junction bases not matched to a gene: 11. The CDR3 runs to 15 residues. Germline CDR1 MNHNY, CDR2 SVGAGI (reference sequence). The CDR3 DNA sequence: TGTGCCAGCAGCGCCCCTGGGGACAGTCCCTATGGCTACACCTTC. This translates into CASSAPGDSPYGYTF.

The chain uses TRBV7-9 and TRBJ1-2; D perhaps matches TRBD1 (6 bases). In germline, CDR1 is SEHNR, CDR2 FQNEAQ (reference sequence). V was clipped by 2 bases and J by 4 bases, with 14 bases between them. This CDR3 region has 15 residues. CDR3 coding DNA: TGTGCCAGCAGCTTAACAGGGTTTTCTAGCTATGGCTACACCTTC. Its protein product is CASSLTGFSSYGYTF.

The V gene is TRBV28, the J gene TRBJ1-5, with a weak D call TRBD1 (5 bases). V was shortened by 1 base and J by 0 bases, with 10 bases between the two germline ends. The CDR3 is 16 amino acids. Per germline, CDR1 MDHEN and CDR2 SYDVKM. CDR3 in DNA: TGTGCCAGCAGTTTATTGGGCAGGGCTAGCAATCAGCCCCAGCATTTT. Protein: CASSLLGRASNQPQHF.

The chain links TRBV19 to TRBJ1-1, with D possibly being TRBD1 (5 bases). V was clipped by 3 bases and J by 7 bases, with 12 bases between them. Per the germline V gene, CDR1 is LNHDA and CDR2 is SQIVND (reference sequence). The CDR3 is made up of 13 amino acids. This CDR3 reads CASSMAWGLEAFF. The CDR3 DNA sequence: TGTGCCAGTAGTATGGCATGGGGCCTTGAAGCTTTCTTT.

The chain combines TRBV9 with TRBJ2-2; the match to TRBD2 covers 12 bases. The CDR3 sequence is 22 residues long. V lost 0 bases to trimming and J lost 6 bases; unmatched junction nucleotides: 21. CDR1 is SGDLS and CDR2 is YYNGEE in the germline V gene. The CDR3 DNA reads TGTGCCAGCAGCGTAGCCCCCCTCCTGGCTAGCGGGAGGGCCAGTTTGGCCGGGGAGCTGTTTTTT. Residues: CASSVAPLLASGRASLAGELFF. Full variable domain (missing parts from reference TRBV9 and TRBJ2-2): DSGVTQTPKHLITATGQRVTLRCSPRSGDLSVYWYQQSLDQGLQFLIQYYNGEERAKGNILERFSAQQFPDLHSELNLSSLELGDSALYFCASSVAPLLASGRASLAGELFFGEGSRLTVL.

This clone was detected only once. V is TRBV5-1 and J is TRBJ1-2, with 10 nucleotides matching TRBD1. This CDR3 is 15 amino acids long. V was clipped by 4 bases and J by 7 bases; unmatched bases: 10. Germline CDR1 SGHRS, CDR2 YFSETQ. Written as DNA, the CDR3 is TGCGCCAGCAGCCCGACAGGGGGCCCAAGTACTGGCTACACCTTC. Amino acids: CASSPTGGPSTGYTF.

J is TRBJ2-7 and V is TRBV14, with 8 bases fitting TRBD2. Germline V gives CDR1 SGHDN, CDR2 FVKESK. The CDR3 length is 15 residues. The J segment lost 4 bases and the V segment lost 4 bases, leaving 9 bases of the junction unmatched. The CDR3 nucleotides read TGTGCCAGCAGCCGAAGCGGGGGCTTGGGTTACGAGCAGTACTTC. The encoded protein is CASSRSGGLGYEQYF.

V is TRBV7-2 and J is TRBJ1-1; D remains unclear. CDR3 length equals 13 residues. With 5 bases removed from V and 3 bases from J, the gap between germline ends came to 10 bases. CDR1 and CDR2 (germline): SGHTA, FQGNSA. Written as DNA, the CDR3 is TGTGCCAGCAGCCCCCCCCACTACACTGAAGCTTTCTTT. As protein: CASSPPHYTEAFF.

The genes are TRBV10-3 and TRBJ1-1; TRBD1 might be the D (5 bases). The CDR3 runs to 13 residues. The ends were cut back, 11 bases at V and 7 bases at J, with 20 bases in the middle. Germline V gives CDR1 ENHRY, CDR2 SYGVKD. The CDR3 protein is CAPAFGGIHEAFF. The CDR3 nucleotides read TGTGCCCCAGCATTCGGGGGGATTCATGAAGCTTTCTTT.

V and J are TRBV28 and TRBJ2-7, with 7 bases identical to TRBD1. Germline V CDR1 and CDR2: MDHEN, SYDVKM. This CDR3 is built from 17 residues. V dropped 11 bases and J dropped 5; count of bases not matched to a gene: 24. The CDR3: CAPSCEGAPAFTHEQYF. CDR3 coding DNA: TGTGCCCCTAGTTGCGAGGGGGCGCCGGCCTTTACCCACGAGCAGTACTTC. Looking up the rest from reference TRBV28 and TRBJ2-7 gives the full variable domain: DVKVTQSSRYLVKRTGEKVFLECVQDMDHENMFWYRQDPGLGLRLIYFSYDVKMKEKGDIPEGYSVSREKKERFSLILESASTNQTSMYLCAPSCEGAPAFTHEQYFGPGTRLTVT.